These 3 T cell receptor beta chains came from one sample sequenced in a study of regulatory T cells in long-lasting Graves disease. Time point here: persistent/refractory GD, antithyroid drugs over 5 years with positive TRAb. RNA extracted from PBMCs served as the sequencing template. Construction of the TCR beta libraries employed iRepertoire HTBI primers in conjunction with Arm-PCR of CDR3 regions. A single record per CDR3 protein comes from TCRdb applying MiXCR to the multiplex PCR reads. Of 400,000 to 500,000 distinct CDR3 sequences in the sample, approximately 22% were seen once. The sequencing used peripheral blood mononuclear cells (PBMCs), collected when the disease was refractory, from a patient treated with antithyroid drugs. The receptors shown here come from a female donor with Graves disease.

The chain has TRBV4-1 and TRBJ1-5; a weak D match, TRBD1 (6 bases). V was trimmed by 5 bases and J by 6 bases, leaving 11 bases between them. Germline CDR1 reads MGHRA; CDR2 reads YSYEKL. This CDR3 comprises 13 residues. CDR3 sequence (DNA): TGCGCCAGCAGCATCCTACAGGGTCAGCCCCAGCATTTT. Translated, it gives CASSILQGQPQHF.

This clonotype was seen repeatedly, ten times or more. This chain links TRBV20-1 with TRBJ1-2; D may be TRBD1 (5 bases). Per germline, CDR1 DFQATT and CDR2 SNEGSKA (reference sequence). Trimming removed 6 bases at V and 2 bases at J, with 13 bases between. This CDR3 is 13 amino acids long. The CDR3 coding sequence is TGCAGTGCAGAAGACAGAAGAAACTATGGCTACACCTTC. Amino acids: CSAEDRRNYGYTF.

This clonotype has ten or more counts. This CDR3 reads CASSRQINYGYTF. Here the CDR3 DNA reads TGTGCCAGCAGCCGACAGATAAACTATGGCTACACCTTC. This chain uses TRBV7-8 with TRBJ1-2, with a tentative D call TRBD1 (5 bases). V was pared by 5 bases and J by 2 bases, with 9 bases between. Germline assignment: CDR1 SGHVS and CDR2 FQNEAQ. The CDR3 runs 13 residues.